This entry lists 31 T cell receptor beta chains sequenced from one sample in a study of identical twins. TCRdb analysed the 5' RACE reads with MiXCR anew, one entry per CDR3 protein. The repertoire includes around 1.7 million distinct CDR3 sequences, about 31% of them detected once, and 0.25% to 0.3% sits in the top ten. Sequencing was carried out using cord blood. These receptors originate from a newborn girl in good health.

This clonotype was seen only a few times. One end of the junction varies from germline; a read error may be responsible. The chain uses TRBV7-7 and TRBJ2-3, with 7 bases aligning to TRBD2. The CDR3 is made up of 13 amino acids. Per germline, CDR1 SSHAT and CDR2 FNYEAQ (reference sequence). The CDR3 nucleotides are TGTGCTAGCAGCTTAGCGGGCCAGGGTACGCAGTATTTT. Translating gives CASSLAGQGTQYF.

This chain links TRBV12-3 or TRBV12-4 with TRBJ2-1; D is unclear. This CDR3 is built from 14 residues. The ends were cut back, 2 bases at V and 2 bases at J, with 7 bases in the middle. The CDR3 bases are TGTGCCAGCAGTTTATATGGCACCTACAATGAGCAGTTCTTC. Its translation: CASSLYGTYNEQFF.

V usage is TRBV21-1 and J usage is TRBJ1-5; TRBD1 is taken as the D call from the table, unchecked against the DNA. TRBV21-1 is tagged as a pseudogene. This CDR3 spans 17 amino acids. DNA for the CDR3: TGTGCCAGCAGCGCCCGGGACAGGGATCCGCACTATCAGCCCCAGCATTTT. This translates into CASSARDRDPHYQPQHF.

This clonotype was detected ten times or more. For the CDR3, the DNA is TGTGCCAGCAGCCAAGATCCAGACCTCTACGAGCAGTACTTC. This codes for CASSQDPDLYEQYF. The chain carries TRBV3-1 and TRBJ2-7; D is undetermined. Per the germline V gene, CDR1 is LGHDT and CDR2 is YNNKEL (reference sequence). V lost 0 bases and J lost 3, with 9 bases in between. The CDR3 extends over 14 amino acids.

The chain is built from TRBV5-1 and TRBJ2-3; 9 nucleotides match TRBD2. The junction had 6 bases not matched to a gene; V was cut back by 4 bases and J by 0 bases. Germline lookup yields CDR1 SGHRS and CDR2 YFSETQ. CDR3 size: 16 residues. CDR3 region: CASSPFLAGSTDTQYF. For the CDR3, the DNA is TGCGCCAGCAGCCCCTTCCTAGCGGGGAGCACAGATACGCAGTATTTT. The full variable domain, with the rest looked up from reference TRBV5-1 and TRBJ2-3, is KAGVTQTPRYLIKTRGQQVTLSCSPISGHRSVSWYQQTPGQGLQFLFEYFSETQRNKGNFPGRFSGRQFSNSRSEMNVSTLELGDSALYLCASSPFLAGSTDTQYFGPGTRLTVL.

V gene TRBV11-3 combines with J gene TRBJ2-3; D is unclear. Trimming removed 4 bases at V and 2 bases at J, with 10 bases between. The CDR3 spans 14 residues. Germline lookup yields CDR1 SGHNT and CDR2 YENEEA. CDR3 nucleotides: TGTGCCAGCAGCTGGCGGACGTTCACAGATACGCAGTATTTT. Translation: CASSWRTFTDTQYF.

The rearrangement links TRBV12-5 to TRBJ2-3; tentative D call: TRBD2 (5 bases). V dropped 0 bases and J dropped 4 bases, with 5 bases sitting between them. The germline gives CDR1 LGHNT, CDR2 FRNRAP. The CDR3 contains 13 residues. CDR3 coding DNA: TGTGCTAGTGGTTTGGTACTAGCAGATACGCAGTATTTT. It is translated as CASGLVLADTQYF.

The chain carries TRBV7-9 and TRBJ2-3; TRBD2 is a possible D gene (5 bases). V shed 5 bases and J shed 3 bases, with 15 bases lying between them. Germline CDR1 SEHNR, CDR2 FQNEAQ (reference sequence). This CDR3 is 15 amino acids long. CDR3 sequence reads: CASSNSRRGTDTQYF. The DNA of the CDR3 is TGTGCCAGCAGCAATTCCCGGCGAGGGACAGATACGCAGTATTTT.

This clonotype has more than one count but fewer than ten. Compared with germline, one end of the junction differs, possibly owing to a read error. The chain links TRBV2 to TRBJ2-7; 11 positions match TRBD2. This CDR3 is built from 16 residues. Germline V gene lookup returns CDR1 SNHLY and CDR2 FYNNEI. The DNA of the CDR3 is TGTGCCGGCAGTTGGCTAGCGGGAGGTGTCTCCTACGAGCAGTACTTC. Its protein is CAGSWLAGGVSYEQYF.

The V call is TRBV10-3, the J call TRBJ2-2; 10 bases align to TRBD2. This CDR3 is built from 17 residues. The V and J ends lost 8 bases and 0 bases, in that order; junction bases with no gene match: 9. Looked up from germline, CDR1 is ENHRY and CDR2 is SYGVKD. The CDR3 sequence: CAIRYSSGGANTGELFF. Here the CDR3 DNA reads TGTGCCATCCGATACTCTAGCGGGGGAGCGAACACCGGGGAGCTGTTTTTT.

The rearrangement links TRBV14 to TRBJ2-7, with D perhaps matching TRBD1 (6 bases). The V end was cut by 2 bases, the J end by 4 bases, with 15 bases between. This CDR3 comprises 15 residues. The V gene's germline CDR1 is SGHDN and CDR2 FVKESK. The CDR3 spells CASSQRQGTLYEQYF. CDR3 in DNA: TGTGCCAGCAGCCAACGGCAGGGGACCTTATACGAGCAGTACTTC.

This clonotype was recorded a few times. CDR3 bases: TGTGCCAGCAGCCTAAAGACTAGCGGGCGACAGTACTTC. Its translation: CASSLKTSGRQYF. This sequence joins TRBV5-4 and TRBJ2-7; 10 bases line up with TRBD2. The CDR3 is 13 residues long. The V gene end was trimmed by 4 bases and the J gene end by 10 bases; junction bases not matched to a gene: 8. The V gene's germline CDR1 is SGHNT and CDR2 YYREEE (reference sequence).

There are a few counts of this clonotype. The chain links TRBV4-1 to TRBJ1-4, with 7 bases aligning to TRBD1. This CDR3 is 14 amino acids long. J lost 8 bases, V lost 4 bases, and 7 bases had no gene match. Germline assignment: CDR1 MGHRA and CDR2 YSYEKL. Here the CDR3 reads CASSRQGSREKLFF. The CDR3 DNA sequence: TGCGCCAGCAGCCGACAGGGAAGTAGGGAAAAACTGTTTTTT.

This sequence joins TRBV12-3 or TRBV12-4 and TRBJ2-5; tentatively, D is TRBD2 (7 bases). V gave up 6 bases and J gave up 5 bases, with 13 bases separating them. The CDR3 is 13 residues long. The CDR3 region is CASRSQGGETQYF. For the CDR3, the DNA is TGTGCCAGCAGATCACAGGGAGGGGAGACCCAGTACTTC.

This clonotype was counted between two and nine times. In DNA form, the CDR3 reads TGTGCCAGCAGCCTGCTTTCACAGGGGGCGACTGAAGCTTTCTTT. It encodes CASSLLSQGATEAFF. V and J are TRBV12-3 or TRBV12-4 and TRBJ1-1, with TRBD1 identical over 9 bases. The ends lost 6 bases at V and 5 bases at J; junction bases unmatched: 10. This CDR3 is built from 15 residues.

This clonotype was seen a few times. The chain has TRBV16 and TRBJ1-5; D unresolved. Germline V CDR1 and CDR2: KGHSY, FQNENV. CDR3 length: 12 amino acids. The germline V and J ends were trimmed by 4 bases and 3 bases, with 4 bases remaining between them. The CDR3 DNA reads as TGTGCCAGCAGCCGCATCAATCAGCCCCAGCATTTT. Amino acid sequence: CASSRINQPQHF.

The CDR3 here is CASSESRTLGGEAFF. The CDR3 bases are TGTGCCAGCAGTGAATCCCGAACCCTGGGAGGTGAAGCTTTCTTT. This chain joins TRBV25-1 and TRBJ1-1; unclear D gene. The V gene's germline CDR1 is MGHDK and CDR2 SYGVNS. V lost 1 base, J lost 7 bases, and 16 bases lay in between. The CDR3 runs to 15 residues.

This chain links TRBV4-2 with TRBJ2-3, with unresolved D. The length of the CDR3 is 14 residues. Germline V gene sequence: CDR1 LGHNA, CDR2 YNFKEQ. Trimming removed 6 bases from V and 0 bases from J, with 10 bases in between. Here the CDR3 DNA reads TGTGCCAGCAGGGTTCCTGATAGCACAGATACGCAGTATTTT. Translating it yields CASRVPDSTDTQYF.

The DNA for the CDR3 is TGTGCCACCAGTGACCGGAGCATCAACGAGCAGTACTTC. Translating gives CATSDRSINEQYF. V gene TRBV24-1 combines with J gene TRBJ2-7; no firm D call. Trimming shortened V by 4 bases and J by 5 bases, and 11 bases separated the two germline ends. In germline, CDR1 is KGHDR, CDR2 SFDVKD. The CDR3 has 13 amino acids.

CDR3 DNA: TGCGCCAGCAGCCAAGAAGGCAGGAGCTCTGGAAACACCATATATTTT. It translates to CASSQEGRSSGNTIYF. The chain joins TRBV4-1 to TRBJ1-3; D is uncertain. The CDR3 length is 16 residues. Trimming took off 0 bases at V and 0 bases at J, with 9 bases between the two ends. Germline V gives CDR1 MGHRA, CDR2 YSYEKL.

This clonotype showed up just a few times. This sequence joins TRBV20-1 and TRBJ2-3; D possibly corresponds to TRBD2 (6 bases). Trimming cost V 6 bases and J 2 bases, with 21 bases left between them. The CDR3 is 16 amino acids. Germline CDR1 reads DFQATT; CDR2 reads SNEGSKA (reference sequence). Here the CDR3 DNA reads TGCAGTGCCCCCGGGGTGGCCTCGGGGGACACAGATACGCAGTATTTT. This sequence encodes CSAPGVASGDTDTQYF.

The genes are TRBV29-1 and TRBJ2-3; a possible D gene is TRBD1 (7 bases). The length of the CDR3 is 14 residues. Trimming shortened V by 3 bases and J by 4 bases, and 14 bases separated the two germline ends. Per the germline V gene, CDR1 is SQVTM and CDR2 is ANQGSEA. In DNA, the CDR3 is TGCAGCGTTGATTCGCCAGGGGGGTCAGATACGCAGTATTTT. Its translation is CSVDSPGGSDTQYF.

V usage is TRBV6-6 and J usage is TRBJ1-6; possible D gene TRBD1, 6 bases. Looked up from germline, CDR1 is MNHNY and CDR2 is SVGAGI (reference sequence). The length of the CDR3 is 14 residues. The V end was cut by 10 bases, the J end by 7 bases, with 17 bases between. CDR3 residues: CATRTDLPNSPLHF. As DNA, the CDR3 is TGTGCCACCCGGACAGATCTTCCAAATTCACCCCTCCACTTT.

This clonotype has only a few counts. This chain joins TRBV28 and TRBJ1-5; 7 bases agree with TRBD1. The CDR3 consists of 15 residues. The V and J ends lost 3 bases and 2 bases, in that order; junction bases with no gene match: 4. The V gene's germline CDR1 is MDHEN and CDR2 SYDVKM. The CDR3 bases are TGTGCCAGCAGTTTCGCAACAGGGGGCAATCAGCCCCAGCATTTT. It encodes CASSFATGGNQPQHF.

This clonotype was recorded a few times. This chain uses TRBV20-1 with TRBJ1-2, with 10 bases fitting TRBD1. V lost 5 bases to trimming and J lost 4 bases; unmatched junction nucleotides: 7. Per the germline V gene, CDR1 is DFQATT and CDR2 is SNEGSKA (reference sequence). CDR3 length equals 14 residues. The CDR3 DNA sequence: TGCAGTGCTGGGGGACAGGGGTCCCTCTATGGCTACACCTTC. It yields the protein CSAGGQGSLYGYTF.

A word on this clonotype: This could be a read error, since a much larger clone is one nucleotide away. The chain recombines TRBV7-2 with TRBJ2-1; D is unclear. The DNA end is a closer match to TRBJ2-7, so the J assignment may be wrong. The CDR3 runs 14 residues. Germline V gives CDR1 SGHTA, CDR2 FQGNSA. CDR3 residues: CASSRPTSYNEQYF. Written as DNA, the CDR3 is TGTGCCAGCAGCCGACCTACTTCTTACAATGAGCAGTACTTC.

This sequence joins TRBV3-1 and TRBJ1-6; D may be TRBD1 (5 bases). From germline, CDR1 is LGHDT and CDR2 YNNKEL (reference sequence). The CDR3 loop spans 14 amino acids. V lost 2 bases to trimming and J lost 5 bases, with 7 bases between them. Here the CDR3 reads CASSQRDDNSPLHF. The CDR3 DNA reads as TGTGCCAGCAGCCAAAGGGACGATAATTCACCCCTCCACTTT.

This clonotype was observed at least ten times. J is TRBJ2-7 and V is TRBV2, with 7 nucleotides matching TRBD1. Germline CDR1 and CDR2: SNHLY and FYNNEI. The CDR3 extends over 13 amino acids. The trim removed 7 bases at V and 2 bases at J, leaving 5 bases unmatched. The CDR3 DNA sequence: TGTGCCAGCACGGGACAGACCGCCTACGAGCAGTACTTC. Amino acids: CASTGQTAYEQYF.

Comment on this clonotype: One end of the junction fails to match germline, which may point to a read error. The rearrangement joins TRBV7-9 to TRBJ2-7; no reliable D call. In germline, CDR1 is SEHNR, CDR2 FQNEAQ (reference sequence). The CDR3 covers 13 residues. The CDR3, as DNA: TGTGCCACCAGCTTAGTTAGCTCCTACGAGCAGTACTTC. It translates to CATSLVSSYEQYF.

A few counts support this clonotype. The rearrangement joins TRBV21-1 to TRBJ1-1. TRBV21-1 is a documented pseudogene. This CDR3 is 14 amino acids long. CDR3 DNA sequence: TGTGCCAGCAGCAAAGAGGGCATGAACACTGAAGCTTTCTTT. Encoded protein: CASSKEGMNTEAFF.

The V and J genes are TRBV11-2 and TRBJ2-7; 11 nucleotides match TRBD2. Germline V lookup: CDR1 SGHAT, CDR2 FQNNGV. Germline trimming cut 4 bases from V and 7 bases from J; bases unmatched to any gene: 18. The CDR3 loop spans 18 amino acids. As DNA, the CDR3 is TGTGCCAGCAGCTCCCTTCGTACGACTAGCGGGGTCTACAATGAGCAGTACTTC. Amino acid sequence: CASSSLRTTSGVYNEQYF.